Below, 19 T cell receptor beta chains from the same sample are listed, as sequenced in a study of CD8+ T cells in alopecia areata. Following extraction, RNA underwent reverse transcription to cDNA, which served as the sequencing template. The data were produced by immunoSEQ multiplex PCR, yet TCRdb's version contains in-frame clones alone and is incomplete. Here the sample spans roughly 120,000 clones, approximately 38% being singletons. What was sequenced was CD4+ T cells sorted from blood. These receptors came from a human donor with alopecia areata.

This clone has more than one count but fewer than ten. This chain joins TRBV10-3 and TRBJ2-7; D might be TRBD2 (6 bases). Looked up from germline, CDR1 is ENHRY and CDR2 is SYGVKD. The CDR3 sequence is 16 residues long. V was trimmed by 3 bases and J by 4 bases, leaving 19 bases between them. CDR3 in amino acids: CAISEPGLSRSYEQYF. The CDR3 bases are TGTGCCATCAGTGAACCGGGACTCTCCAGGTCGTACGAGCAGTACTTC.

The chain employs TRBV7-9 and TRBJ1-1; the match to TRBD1 covers 7 bases. The CDR3 consists of 16 residues. Germline lookup yields CDR1 SEHNR and CDR2 FQNEAQ (reference sequence). Unmatched junction bases numbered 6, after V lost 1 base and J lost 1 base. The CDR3 protein is CASSLVSGTENTEAFF. The CDR3 DNA is TGTGCCAGCAGCTTAGTGTCCGGGACAGAGAACACTGAAGCTTTCTTT.

There are a few counts of this clone. The V and J genes are TRBV29-1 and TRBJ1-5; tentative D call: TRBD1 (5 bases). V lost 5 bases, J lost 2 bases, and 19 bases lay in between. The CDR3 contains 16 residues. From germline, CDR1 is SQVTM and CDR2 ANQGSEA. In DNA form, the CDR3 reads TGCAGCGTTTCCGATGGGGGGGGTTCCGGCAATCAGCCCCAGCATTTT. This codes for CSVSDGGGSGNQPQHF.

The chain employs TRBV4-3 and TRBJ1-2; D uncertain. The germline V gene encodes CDR1 LGHNA and CDR2 YSLEER. The CDR3 consists of 17 residues. V was clipped by 0 bases and J by 8 bases, with 22 bases between them. CDR3 nucleotides: TGCGCCAGCAGCCAAGAACCCCACCCGGGTCCTGCCAGGGGCTACACCTTC. Amino acids: CASSQEPHPGPARGYTF.

J is TRBJ2-3 and V is TRBV2; 10 nucleotides match TRBD2. The CDR3 runs to 15 residues. The germline V gene encodes CDR1 SNHLY and CDR2 FYNNEI. With 3 bases clipped from V and 6 bases from J, the junction kept 6 bases outside the gene matches. The CDR3 sequence: CASSELAGETDTQYF. CDR3 sequence (DNA): TGTGCCAGCAGTGAGCTAGCGGGAGAAACGGATACGCAGTATTTT.

The chain employs TRBV28 and TRBJ2-1, with D possibly TRBD2 on 5 matching bases. Per the germline V gene, CDR1 is MDHEN and CDR2 is SYDVKM. The CDR3 spans 15 residues. The germline V and J ends were trimmed by 4 bases and 2 bases, with 12 bases remaining between them. The DNA for the CDR3 is TGTGCCAGCAGTTCCGGCGGACTCACCTACAATGAGCAGTTCTTC. Amino acids: CASSSGGLTYNEQFF.

This chain links TRBV11-2 with TRBJ2-7; D might be TRBD2 (5 bases). Trimming took 0 bases from V and 5 from J, leaving 8 bases between them. CDR1 is SGHAT, CDR2 FQNNGV, per germline. The CDR3 totals 13 residues. DNA for the CDR3: TGTGCCAGCAGCTTAGACGTCGGGAACGAGCAGTACTTC. Residues: CASSLDVGNEQYF. Drawing the rest from reference TRBV11-2 and TRBJ2-7, the complete variable domain is EAGVAQSPRYKIIEKRQSVAFWCNPISGHATLYWYQQILGQGPKLLIQFQNNGVVDDSQLPKDRFSAERLKGVDSTLKIQPAKLEDSAVYLCASSLDVGNEQYFGPGTRLTVT.

This clone showed up just once. The chain uses TRBV7-9 and TRBJ2-3; 15 nucleotides agree with TRBD2. Germline CDR1 and CDR2: SEHNR and FQNEAQ (reference sequence). Trimming cost V 4 bases and J 3 bases; bases outside gene matches: 2. The CDR3 sequence is 16 residues long. The DNA for the CDR3 is TGTGCCAGCAGCTCCGGGACTAGCGGGAGGACAGATACGCAGTATTTT. Its protein is CASSSGTSGRTDTQYF.

The rearrangement links TRBV18 to TRBJ2-1, with D possibly TRBD1 on 6 matching bases. The CDR3 length is 13 residues. With 10 bases removed from V and 0 bases from J, the gap between germline ends came to 10 bases. Germline-derived CDR1 and CDR2 are KGHSH and LQKENI. CDR3 coding DNA: TGTGCCACCACAGGGAGCTCCTACAATGAGCAGTTCTTC. As protein: CATTGSSYNEQFF.

Points on this clone: The sample has other DNA sequences that encode this CDR3 too. This chain links TRBV29-1 with TRBJ1-1; perhaps TRBD1 as D (6 bases). V was cut by 7 bases and J by 4 bases, with 10 bases left in between. Germline CDR1 reads SQVTM; CDR2 reads ANQGSEA. The CDR3 is 11 amino acids. The CDR3 loop is CSGGGTTEAFF. CDR3 bases: TGCAGCGGAGGGGGGACCACTGAAGCTTTCTTT.

The table lists this clone with a few counts. This chain uses TRBV29-1 with TRBJ2-7, with D possibly matching TRBD2 (5 bases). The V and J ends lost 5 bases and 2 bases respectively, with 10 bases between them. Germline V gives CDR1 SQVTM, CDR2 ANQGSEA. This CDR3 is 12 amino acids long. The DNA of the CDR3 is TGCAGCGTTCGGGGTAGTACCTACGAGCAGTACTTC. This translates into CSVRGSTYEQYF.

This clone occurred a few times. This chain uses TRBV5-1 with TRBJ2-5; possibly TRBD1 or TRBD2 for D (5 bases each). The length of the CDR3 is 15 residues. Between the trimmed V and J ends, which lost 2 bases and 1 base, there was a span of 12 bases. The germline V gene has CDR1 SGHRS and CDR2 YFSETQ. Here the CDR3 reads CASSFQGRSQETQYF. The CDR3 DNA reads TGCGCCAGCAGCTTCCAGGGACGAAGCCAAGAGACCCAGTACTTC.

V usage is TRBV30 and J usage is TRBJ2-5; D perhaps matches TRBD2 (5 bases). V shed 4 bases and J shed 5 bases, with 20 bases lying between them. CDR1 GTSNPN and CDR2 SVGIG come from the germline V gene (reference sequence). The CDR3 is 15 residues long. Here the CDR3 DNA reads TGTGCCTGGACCCGCACGGGGTTATTGGGGGAGACCCAGTACTTC. Translating it yields CAWTRTGLLGETQYF.

The rearrangement links TRBV27 to TRBJ2-2, with D perhaps matching TRBD1 (5 bases). The germline V and J ends were trimmed by 6 bases and 7 bases, with 18 bases remaining between them. Germline V gene lookup returns CDR1 MNHEY and CDR2 SMNVEV (reference sequence). The CDR3 covers 15 residues. In DNA form, the CDR3 reads TGTGCCAGCAGGGAAGAAGGGGTATTGAACGGGGAGCTGTTTTTT. Amino acids: CASREEGVLNGELFF.

The V call is TRBV2, the J call TRBJ2-5; D call uncertain. Trimming left V 3 bases short and J 5 bases short, with 13 bases between. The CDR3 consists of 14 residues. The germline V gene encodes CDR1 SNHLY and CDR2 FYNNEI. The CDR3 sequence is CASSDAASLETQYF. CDR3 DNA: TGTGCCAGCAGTGATGCCGCTAGTTTGGAGACCCAGTACTTC.

This clone was found a few times. This chain joins TRBV7-3 and TRBJ2-3; 8 positions match TRBD2. The germline gives CDR1 SGHTA, CDR2 FQGTGA. This CDR3 is 17 amino acids long. Losses at the gene ends were 2 bases for V and 1 base for J; bases not matched to a gene: 8. The CDR3 DNA reads as TGTGCCAGCAGCTTAGGGTCCGGGGGGGCTGGCACAGATACGCAGTATTTT. It is translated as CASSLGSGGAGTDTQYF. The full variable domain, completed using reference TRBV7-3 and TRBJ2-3, is GAGVSQTPSNKVTEKGKYVELRCDPISGHTALYWYRQSLGQGPEFLIYFQGTGAADDSGLPNDRFFAVRPEGSVSTLKIQRTERGDSAVYLCASSLGSGGAGTDTQYFGPGTRLTVL.

This clone was counted between two and nine times. V is TRBV29-1 and J is TRBJ2-1; a possible D gene is TRBD1 (5 bases). This CDR3 is 11 amino acids long. The germline CDR1 and CDR2 sequences are SQVTM and ANQGSEA. The V end was cut by 3 bases, the J end by 10 bases, with 10 bases between. The chain's CDR3 is CSVEKGREQFF. DNA for the CDR3: TGCAGCGTTGAGAAGGGGCGCGAGCAGTTCTTC.

V gene TRBV2 combines with J gene TRBJ2-7, with D tentatively TRBD2 (5 bases). Trimming took 6 bases from V and 3 from J, leaving 18 bases between them. In germline, CDR1 is SNHLY, CDR2 FYNNEI. This CDR3 has 15 residues. The CDR3 bases are TGTGCCAGCAGCCCCCCCGGGAACGGAATCTACGAGCAGTACTTC. Translation gives CASSPPGNGIYEQYF.

This chain uses TRBV9 with TRBJ2-1, with 14 bases identical to TRBD2. From germline, CDR1 is SGDLS and CDR2 YYNGEE. The CDR3 runs 15 residues. V trimming: 1 base; J trimming: 8 bases; junction bases outside the gene matches: 2. This CDR3 reads CASSVPGLAGDEQFF. CDR3 sequence (DNA): TGTGCCAGCAGCGTACCGGGACTAGCGGGAGATGAGCAGTTCTTC.